This T cell receptor beta chain is from a study of T cell repertoires in cytomegalovirus infection (dated 2019 in TCRdb). At the level of the whole study: Recently identified HLA-C-restricted CMV epitopes, whose presentation resists viral immunomodulation, were targeted by peptide stimulations together with well-studied HLA-B-restricted epitopes. The HLA type of each donor mattered for the analysis, because public TCR beta signatures pointed to carriage of CMV infection along with the matching HLA type. Study-wide conclusions, independent of this receptor: In both this cohort and an independent roughly 350-donor cohort, the cumulative frequency of public TCR beta family members distinguished carriers of CMV infection plus the relevant HLA type. The ex vivo response was dominated by HLA-C-restricted CMV-specific TCR beta clonotypes, which also provided the single most frequent clonotype in two of eight donors.

Spanning cysteine to phenylalanine, the CDR3 consists of 14 amino acids. Just CDR3 DNA is preserved here, 42 bases in frame from base 1. Trimming costs V 5 bases and J 4 bases, and their ends lie 12 bases apart. From the germline V gene, CDR1 is MDHEN and CDR2 is SYDVKM. In light of the paper, this sample's treatment or condition label describes: in vitro stimulation with specific CMV peptide epitopes to enrich CMV-specific T cells. Sequencing was carried out with an Illumina HiSeq 1500. TCRdb took the public reads, trimmed them with fastp at Q25, ran MiXCR for clone calling and kept in-frame beta chains. Under each unique CDR3 protein, matching rows form one entry showing the most common genes and DNA. In all, the sample holds about 37,000 distinct CDR3 sequences, and over 50% of those were seen once. Over 75% of the sample is in the top ten clones. For this clonotype: Its binding antigen is unknown. No much larger clone exists at a distance of one base, and base qualities are not known.

Source: CD8+ T cells from cultured PBMCs, taken from culture after CMV antigen stimulation. This TCR was sampled from a human donor in good health (CMV status not recorded). Some clones in this sample may be carry-over from other donors' samples. The chain links TRBV28 with TRBJ1-3; TRBD1 is a possible D gene, resting on 6 matching bases. The nucleotide sequence reads TGTGCCAGCAGTATTTCCGGGGGCGGAAACACCATATATTTT. Its amino acids are CASSISGGGNTIYF.